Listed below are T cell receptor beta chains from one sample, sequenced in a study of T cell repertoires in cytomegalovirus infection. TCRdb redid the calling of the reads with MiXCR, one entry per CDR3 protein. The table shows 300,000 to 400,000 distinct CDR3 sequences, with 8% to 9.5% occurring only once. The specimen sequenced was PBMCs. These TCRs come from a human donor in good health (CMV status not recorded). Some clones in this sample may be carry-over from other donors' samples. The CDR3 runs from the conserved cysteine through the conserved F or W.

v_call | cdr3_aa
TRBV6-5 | CASRDRLMNTEAFF
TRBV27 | CASSRGRGSDTQYF
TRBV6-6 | CASPIPGGQTGELFF
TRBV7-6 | CASSLRPQGATGNTIYF
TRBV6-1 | CASSVVSTGPLYEQYF
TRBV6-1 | CASSRGRWVNGEQFF
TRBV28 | CASSLWVFKGSSGNTIYF
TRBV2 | CASRPVFGYTF
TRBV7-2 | CASSTTGSRQGVQPQHF
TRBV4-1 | CASSHRDTYNEQFF
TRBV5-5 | CASSRKTGVSYEQYF
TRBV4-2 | CASTPRPNTGELFF
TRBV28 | CASSPRGQMAKNIQYF
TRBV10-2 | CASSESSGTGETQYF
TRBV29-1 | CSVPGAGETQYF
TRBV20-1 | CSASVIGTGVRNEQFF
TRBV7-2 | CASSPGQVNTEAFF